The 24 T cell receptor beta chains below all came from one sample that was sequenced in a study of PD-1 blockade in classical Hodgkin lymphoma. Time point indicated: cycle 4 day 1 (C4D1), after five to seven weeks of nivolumab. Patients all relapsed after autologous stem cell transplantation, and there was variation in brentuximab vedotin exposure. Magnetic negative selection of thawed PBMCs yielded the CD8+ T cells. Assay used: immunoSEQ multiplex PCR; TCRdb lists only in-frame clones, some missing. This table has thousands of clones, roughly 63% appearing once. The sequencing used CD8+ T cells from blood, collected before the fourth cycle of nivolumab. These receptor sequences come from a human donor with classical Hodgkin lymphoma.

This clone was seen a few times. This chain connects TRBV28 to TRBJ1-2; D is undetermined. Germline lookup yields CDR1 MDHEN and CDR2 SYDVKM. The V end was cut by 3 bases, the J end by 3 bases, with 11 bases between. This CDR3 spans 14 amino acids. The CDR3 spells CASSFLDVYYGYTF. The CDR3 nucleotides read TGTGCCAGCAGTTTCTTGGACGTCTACTATGGCTACACCTTC.

This sequence joins TRBV2 and TRBJ2-3, with 7 bases matching TRBD1. The junction had 9 bases not matched to a gene; V was cut back by 8 bases and J by 4 bases. The germline CDR1 and CDR2 sequences are SNHLY and FYNNEI. The CDR3 sequence is 14 residues long. The CDR3 region is CASGGQGVADTQYF. The CDR3 DNA is TGTGCCAGCGGCGGTCAGGGGGTCGCAGATACGCAGTATTTT.

The chain links TRBV28 to TRBJ2-7, with TRBD2 matching over 8 bases. CDR1 MDHEN and CDR2 SYDVKM come from the germline V gene. CDR3 size: 14 residues. The J segment lost 5 bases and the V segment lost 4 bases, leaving 7 bases of the junction unmatched. The CDR3 DNA is TGTGCCAGCAGTTCCCCGGGACTAGTCGACGAGCAGTACTTC. It is translated as CASSSPGLVDEQYF.

This sequence joins TRBV15 and TRBJ1-5; D call uncertain. Germline values: CDR1 LNHNV, CDR2 YYDKDF (reference sequence). V lost 0 bases and J 9 bases, leaving 15 bases between the germline ends. The CDR3 loop spans 15 amino acids. The DNA for the CDR3 is TGTGCCACCAGCAGAGACCGGGCCCCCCTGACGCCCCAGCATTTT. Protein product: CATSRDRAPLTPQHF. Complete variable domain (other parts from reference TRBV15 and TRBJ1-5): DAMVIQNPRYQVTQFGKPVTLSCSQTLNHNVMYWYQQKSSQAPKLLFHYYDKDFNNEADTPDNFQSRRPNTSFCFLDIRSPGLGDTAMYLCATSRDRAPLTPQHFGDGTRLSIL.

The gene calls are TRBV5-6 and TRBJ2-5, with TRBD1 matching 7 bases. This CDR3 is built from 15 residues. V was pared by 2 bases and J by 1 base, with 5 bases of the junction left unmatched. Germline V gene data show CDR1 as SGHDT and CDR2 as YYEEEE. The CDR3 DNA sequence: TGTGCCAGCAGCTTACATCGGGACAGCCAAGAGACCCAGTACTTC. Its translation: CASSLHRDSQETQYF.

The CDR3 coding sequence is TGTGCCAGCAACGACAGAATTTACAATGAGCAGTTCTTC. Its translation is CASNDRIYNEQFF. The chain has TRBV27 and TRBJ2-1, with TRBD1 as a possible D gene (5 bases). This CDR3 has 13 residues. Trimming removed 7 bases from V and 4 bases from J, with 11 bases in between. In germline, CDR1 is MNHEY, CDR2 SMNVEV (reference sequence).

This clone was seen a handful of times. This chain uses TRBV2 with TRBJ2-1, with D hard to call. The V gene's germline CDR1 is SNHLY and CDR2 FYNNEI. V gave up 3 bases and J gave up 3 bases, with 6 bases separating them. The CDR3 covers 13 residues. CDR3 protein: CASSDASYNEQFF. The CDR3 coding sequence is TGTGCCAGCAGTGACGCCAGCTACAATGAGCAGTTCTTC.

The chain joins TRBV4-1 to TRBJ1-3, with TRBD1 as a possible D gene (6 bases). V lost 5 bases and J lost 1, with 12 bases in between. Germline-derived CDR1 and CDR2 are MGHRA and YSYEKL. The CDR3 covers 15 residues. The CDR3 sequence: CASSTTRGSGNTIYF. CDR3 DNA sequence: TGCGCCAGCAGCACTACAAGGGGGTCTGGAAACACCATATATTTT.

For the CDR3, the DNA is TGCGCCAGCAGCATCGCACAGGGGACTTTCGACAATGAGCAGTTCTTC. Its protein product is CASSIAQGTFDNEQFF. V and J are TRBV4-1 and TRBJ2-1; weak D call: TRBD1 (7 bases). There are 16 residues in the CDR3. Looked up from germline, CDR1 is MGHRA and CDR2 is YSYEKL. Trimming removed 5 bases from V and 5 bases from J, with 19 bases in between.

The chain joins TRBV2 to TRBJ1-1; D is unclear. Germline-derived CDR1 and CDR2 are SNHLY and FYNNEI. The CDR3 consists of 11 residues. The CDR3 loop reads CVSGVVTEAFF. CDR3 nucleotide sequence: TGTGTCTCTGGGGTCGTCACTGAAGCTTTCTTT.

The gene calls are TRBV19 and TRBJ2-1; no reliable D call. The V gene's germline CDR1 is LNHDA and CDR2 SQIVND (reference sequence). This CDR3 has 14 residues. The ends were cut back, 3 bases at V and 4 bases at J, with 10 bases in the middle. As DNA, the CDR3 is TGTGCCAGTAGTATCCAGAGAAGATACAATGAGCAGTTCTTC. This encodes CASSIQRRYNEQFF.

The V gene is TRBV28, the J gene TRBJ2-7, with D unclear. The J call is in doubt because the DNA end fits TRBJ2-5 better. Germline CDR1 and CDR2: MDHEN and SYDVKM. The CDR3 contains 14 residues. The CDR3 loop is CASSLTEDQETQYF. The CDR3 coding sequence is TGTGCCAGCAGTCTGACTGAGGACCAAGAGACCCAGTACTTC.

The chain combines TRBV6-5 with TRBJ1-2; a possible D gene is TRBD1 (5 bases). The CDR3 contains 14 residues. Per germline, CDR1 MNHEY and CDR2 SVGAGI. The ends were cut back, 2 bases at V and 3 bases at J, with 10 bases in the middle. The CDR3 loop reads CASSYDGGDYGYTF. DNA for the CDR3: TGTGCCAGCAGTTACGATGGGGGGGACTATGGCTACACCTTC.

The chain couples TRBV25-1 to TRBJ1-1; 7 bases are shared with TRBD1. The junction had 6 bases not matched to a gene; V was cut back by 2 bases and J by 0 bases. The CDR3 has 16 residues. Germline V gene sequence: CDR1 MGHDK, CDR2 SYGVNS. The CDR3 DNA is TGTGCCAGCAGTGAAGGGCCGGGACAGCTGAACACTGAAGCTTTCTTT. Translated, it gives CASSEGPGQLNTEAFF.

The rearrangement links TRBV27 to TRBJ2-7; possible D gene TRBD2, 5 bases. V was pared by 3 bases and J by 6 bases, with 12 bases between. The CDR3 has 13 residues. Looked up from germline, CDR1 is MNHEY and CDR2 is SMNVEV (reference sequence). This CDR3 is CASSFTRSSEQYF. As DNA, the CDR3 is TGTGCCAGCAGTTTCACTAGAAGTAGCGAGCAGTACTTC.

The rearrangement joins TRBV6-1 to TRBJ2-7; D perhaps matches TRBD1 (5 bases). Germline CDR1 MNHNS, CDR2 SASEGT. Trimming shortened V by 7 bases and J by 6 bases, and 19 bases separated the two germline ends. The length of the CDR3 is 14 residues. The CDR3 loop is CASTSPDTVGEQYF. CDR3 DNA: TGTGCCAGCACCTCGCCGGACACCGTGGGCGAGCAGTACTTC.

The chain joins TRBV4-1 to TRBJ2-7; the match to TRBD1 covers 8 bases. Germline V lookup: CDR1 MGHRA, CDR2 YSYEKL. This CDR3 contains 15 residues. Trimming cost V 0 bases and J 1 base; bases outside gene matches: 2. DNA of the CDR3: TGCGCCAGCAGCCAAGATGGGACAGGTTCCTACGAGCAGTACTTC. Protein sequence: CASSQDGTGSYEQYF.

The chain combines TRBV2 with TRBJ2-7; 12 bases match TRBD2. The V segment lost 6 bases and the J segment 5 bases; nucleotides outside the gene matches: 11. The germline V gene has CDR1 SNHLY and CDR2 FYNNEI. This CDR3 spans 16 amino acids. CDR3 DNA: TGTGCCAGCAGGCTCACTAGCGGGAGGATAGGCGACGAGCAGTACTTC. This translates into CASRLTSGRIGDEQYF.

The V and J genes are TRBV30 and TRBJ1-6; D gene unclear. Trimming removed 0 bases from V and 9 bases from J, with 6 bases in between. CDR3 size: 12 residues. Germline V gives CDR1 GTSNPN, CDR2 SVGIG (reference sequence). The CDR3, as DNA: TGTGCCTGGAGTGTAACTGCTTCACCCCTCCACTTT. It yields the protein CAWSVTASPLHF. The full variable domain, with the rest looked up from reference TRBV30 and TRBJ1-6, is SQTIHQWPATLVQPVGSPLSLECTVEGTSNPNLYWYRQAAGRGLQLLFYSVGIGQISSEVPQNLSASRPQDRQFILSSKKLLLSDSGFYLCAWSVTASPLHFGNGTRLTVT.

The V call is TRBV28, the J call TRBJ1-6; perhaps TRBD1 as D (5 bases). The CDR3 covers 17 residues. The V and J ends lost 3 bases and 0 bases respectively, with 12 bases between them. Per germline, CDR1 MDHEN and CDR2 SYDVKM. CDR3 region: CASSLGGRSSYNSPLHF. The DNA of the CDR3 is TGTGCCAGCAGTTTGGGGGGGAGGAGCTCCTATAATTCACCCCTCCACTTT.

The V call is TRBV27, the J call TRBJ2-3, with 8 bases aligning to TRBD2. J was trimmed by 5 bases and V by 3 bases; bases with no gene match: 19. Germline CDR1 MNHEY, CDR2 SMNVEV (reference sequence). The CDR3 extends over 19 amino acids. The CDR3 protein is CASSFTPPLAGSRLDTQYF. CDR3 nucleotides: TGTGCCAGCAGTTTCACACCACCGCTAGCGGGCTCCAGGCTAGATACGCAGTATTTT.

The chain joins TRBV19 to TRBJ2-1; 11 positions match TRBD2. V lost 3 bases to trimming and J lost 4 bases; unmatched junction nucleotides: 8. This CDR3 spans 17 amino acids. CDR1 is LNHDA and CDR2 is SQIVND in the germline V gene (reference sequence). The CDR3 loop is CASSISGTSGGYNEQFF. The CDR3 DNA reads as TGTGCCAGTAGTATTTCTGGGACTAGCGGAGGATACAATGAGCAGTTCTTC.

This clone occurred a few times. The rearrangement uses TRBV7-9 and TRBJ1-4; D gene uncertain. The CDR3 consists of 16 residues. Trimming removed 3 bases from V and 0 bases from J, with 11 bases in between. The germline V gene encodes CDR1 SEHNR and CDR2 FQNEAQ (reference sequence). The CDR3 spells CASSFLPLATNEKLFF. The CDR3 DNA reads TGTGCCAGCAGCTTTCTGCCTCTTGCAACTAATGAAAAACTGTTTTTT.

DNA for the CDR3: TGTGCCAGCAACCTACAGGGACGGTCTGATGGCTACACCTTC. Its translation: CASNLQGRSDGYTF. This chain uses TRBV28 with TRBJ1-2, with D tentatively TRBD1 (6 bases). The V gene lost 7 bases and the J gene lost 6 bases, with 18 bases spanning the gap. The germline CDR1 and CDR2 sequences are MDHEN and SYDVKM. The CDR3 is 14 amino acids.